Shown below are 24 T cell receptor beta chains from a single sample sequenced in a study of blood T cell repertoires in COVID-19. This table comes from immunoSEQ multiplex PCR, and its TCRdb copy is limited to in-frame clones, with some not included. Altogether under 350,000 clones are present, 65% to 90% being singletons, with the ten largest covering 4% to 5%. Sequences were obtained from PBMCs or T cells enriched from blood (not recorded which). The receptor set was obtained from a middle-aged woman with acute COVID-19.

DNA of the CDR3: TGTGCCAGCTCATCGGGACAGGGGACCACCGGGGAGCTGTTTTTT. It yields the protein CASSSGQGTTGELFF. The genes are TRBV18 and TRBJ2-2, with 10 bases matching TRBD1. Losses at the gene ends were 5 bases for V and 4 bases for J; bases not matched to a gene: 4. The CDR3 sequence is 15 residues long. Per the germline V gene, CDR1 is KGHSH and CDR2 is LQKENI.

CDR3 DNA: TGTGCCAGCAGTGCTGGGACAGGGAGCTCACCCCTCCACTTT. It is translated as CASSAGTGSSPLHF. This chain uses TRBV2 with TRBJ1-6; 9 bases are a match to TRBD1. CDR3 length equals 14 residues. In germline, CDR1 is SNHLY, CDR2 FYNNEI. The junction had 5 bases not matched to a gene; V was cut back by 4 bases and J by 10 bases. The full variable domain, completed using reference TRBV2 and TRBJ1-6, is EPEVTQTPSHQVTQMGQEVILRCVPISNHLYFYWYRQILGQKVEFLVSFYNNEISEKSEIFDDQFSVERPDGSNFTLKIRSTKLEDSAMYFCASSAGTGSSPLHFGNGTRLTVT.

The chain has TRBV12-5 and TRBJ2-1; D ambiguous. CDR3 length equals 13 residues. CDR1 and CDR2 from the germline V gene are LGHNT and FRNRAP. V was shortened by 2 bases and J by 9 bases, with 11 bases between the two germline ends. CDR3 region: CASGLPPGPEQFF. The DNA of the CDR3 is TGTGCTAGTGGTTTGCCCCCAGGCCCTGAGCAGTTCTTC.

The rearrangement links TRBV27 to TRBJ1-2; perhaps TRBD1 as D (5 bases). The CDR3 runs 16 residues. The V end was cut by 8 bases, the J end by 4 bases, with 23 bases between. Germline V CDR1 and CDR2: MNHEY, SMNVEV (reference sequence). The CDR3 spells CASRARRGPGGYGYTF. The CDR3, as DNA: TGTGCCAGCCGAGCCCGTCGCGGGCCCGGGGGCTATGGCTACACCTTC.

The chain recombines TRBV5-6 with TRBJ2-3; TRBD2 might be the D (5 bases). With 4 bases removed from V and 2 bases from J, the gap between germline ends came to 14 bases. This CDR3 has 15 residues. Germline V gives CDR1 SGHDT, CDR2 YYEEEE. This CDR3 reads CASSGVAGYTDTQYF. CDR3 in DNA: TGTGCCAGCAGCGGCGTGGCGGGCTACACAGATACGCAGTATTTT.

This clone has just a few counts. This chain links TRBV27 with TRBJ2-7, with D perhaps matching TRBD2 (6 bases). CDR1 is MNHEY, CDR2 SMNVEV, per germline (reference sequence). V lost 6 bases to trimming and J lost 0 bases, with 12 bases between them. There are 14 residues in the CDR3. DNA of the CDR3: TGTGCCAGCAGACGTAGCGGAGGCTCCTACGAGCAGTACTTC. This gives the protein CASRRSGGSYEQYF.

The J gene is TRBJ1-2, the V gene TRBV5-1; 10 positions match TRBD1. The CDR3 runs 14 residues. CDR1 is SGHRS and CDR2 is YFSETQ in the germline V gene. The V segment lost 0 bases and the J segment 5 bases; nucleotides outside the gene matches: 1. CDR3 nucleotide sequence: TGCGCCAGCAGCTTGGGGACAGGGGGTTATGGCTACACCTTC. This gives the protein CASSLGTGGYGYTF.

This clone was found once. V usage is TRBV10-3 and J usage is TRBJ1-2; no clear D. Germline CDR1 reads ENHRY; CDR2 reads SYGVKD. The CDR3 extends over 13 amino acids. The V end was cut by 11 bases, the J end by 4 bases, with 17 bases between. The CDR3 loop reads CALDTGTPYGYTF. CDR3 sequence (DNA): TGTGCCCTCGATACGGGAACACCCTATGGCTACACCTTC.

The rearrangement links TRBV4-3 to TRBJ2-7; 12 positions agree with TRBD2. The germline V gene has CDR1 LGHNA and CDR2 YSLEER. The CDR3 totals 16 residues. V shed 3 bases and J 1 base; nucleotides not matched to a gene: 4. The CDR3 here is CASSHRLAGVSYEQYF. CDR3 bases: TGCGCCAGCAGCCACCGACTAGCGGGAGTTTCCTACGAGCAGTACTTC.

V gene TRBV6-2 or TRBV6-3 combines with J gene TRBJ1-1; no reliable D call. Germline loops: CDR1 MNHEY, CDR2 SVGEGT. The CDR3 consists of 14 residues. Between the trimmed V and J ends, which lost 4 bases and 4 bases, there was a span of 13 bases. The CDR3 is CASSSRFQRTEAFF. The CDR3 nucleotides are TGTGCCAGCAGTTCTCGTTTTCAGCGCACTGAAGCTTTCTTT.

The chain uses TRBV6-5 and TRBJ2-3, with a possible D match to TRBD1 (6 bases). Trimming pared 8 bases from V and 0 bases from J, leaving 15 bases between. The germline gives CDR1 MNHEY, CDR2 SVGAGI. The CDR3 is 15 residues long. The chain's CDR3 is CASSSRGDSTDTQYF. CDR3 DNA sequence: TGTGCCAGCTCAAGCAGGGGCGATAGCACAGATACGCAGTATTTT.

V is TRBV7-8 and J is TRBJ1-5; TRBD1 aligns across 8 bases. The CDR3 loop spans 15 amino acids. Germline CDR1 SGHVS, CDR2 FQNEAQ. The trim removed 7 bases at V and 4 bases at J, leaving 9 bases unmatched. The CDR3 reads CASTPTGARNQPQHF. CDR3 in DNA: TGTGCCAGCACCCCGACAGGGGCGCGGAATCAGCCCCAGCATTTT.

The chain recombines TRBV5-1 with TRBJ1-1; the match to TRBD1 covers 9 bases. CDR3 length: 15 residues. Germline-derived CDR1 and CDR2 are SGHRS and YFSETQ. With V trimmed by 4 bases and J by 4 bases, 8 bases remained unmatched. CDR3 amino acids: CASSPGGTGSTEAFF. CDR3 nucleotide sequence: TGCGCCAGCAGCCCGGGCGGGACAGGGAGCACTGAAGCTTTCTTT.

The V and J genes are TRBV11-2 and TRBJ2-7, with 9 bases identical to TRBD1. The CDR3 totals 14 residues. V shed 3 bases, J shed 4 bases, and the junction held 4 bases outside the gene matches. Germline values: CDR1 SGHAT, CDR2 FQNNGV. CDR3 loop: CASSFTGGRYEQYF. CDR3 nucleotide sequence: TGTGCCAGCAGCTTTACAGGGGGCAGGTACGAGCAGTACTTC.

The chain joins TRBV3-1 (or the pseudogene TRBV3-2) to TRBJ1-1; D possibly corresponds to TRBD1 (5 bases). Germline V gives CDR1 LGHDT, CDR2 YNNKEL (reference sequence). The CDR3 is 11 amino acids. V dropped 8 bases and J dropped 4 bases, with 8 bases sitting between them. CDR3 DNA sequence: TGTGCCAGCGCGGGGCGCACTGAAGCTTTCTTT. Protein product: CASAGRTEAFF.

The J gene is TRBJ2-5, the V gene TRBV7-9; the match to TRBD1 covers 9 bases. From germline, CDR1 is SEHNR and CDR2 FQNEAQ (reference sequence). This CDR3 has 15 amino acids. J lost 1 base, V lost 11 bases, and 11 bases had no gene match. The DNA of the CDR3 is TGTGCCGCCACTGGTGGACAGGGGCCCCAAGAGACCCAGTACTTC. It translates to CAATGGQGPQETQYF.

The chain joins TRBV4-2 to TRBJ1-5; D unresolved. Germline lookup yields CDR1 LGHNA and CDR2 YNFKEQ. V lost 0 bases and J 6 bases, leaving 12 bases between the germline ends. The CDR3 extends over 15 amino acids. The CDR3 nucleotides are TGTGCCAGCAGCCAAGATATTGGCGGGCGTCAGCCCCAGCATTTT. Translating it yields CASSQDIGGRQPQHF.

Of note for this clone: Other DNA sequences within the sample encode an identical CDR3. The chain is built from TRBV9 and TRBJ1-5; tentative D call: TRBD1 (5 bases). Trimming took off 4 bases at V and 4 bases at J, with 12 bases between the two ends. Germline values: CDR1 SGDLS, CDR2 YYNGEE. This CDR3 has 14 amino acids. The CDR3 nucleotides read TGTGCCAGCAGCCCTAGTGGGGGGAATCAGCCCCAGCATTTT. Translation gives CASSPSGGNQPQHF.

The V and J genes are TRBV2 and TRBJ2-5, with 8 bases lining up with TRBD2. CDR3 length: 15 amino acids. CDR1 is SNHLY, CDR2 FYNNEI, per germline. V was clipped by 5 bases and J by 5 bases; unmatched bases: 10. CDR3 bases: TGTGCCAGCAGTAACGGACTACCGGGGGGGGAGACCCAGTACTTC. Amino acids: CASSNGLPGGETQYF. Supplemented by reference TRBV2 and TRBJ2-5, the full variable domain reads EPEVTQTPSHQVTQMGQEVILRCVPISNHLYFYWYRQILGQKVEFLVSFYNNEISEKSEIFDDQFSVERPDGSNFTLKIRSTKLEDSAMYFCASSNGLPGGETQYFGPGTRLLVL.

This clone was seen more than once but under ten times. The V and J genes are TRBV7-3 and TRBJ2-4; D ambiguous. Trimming took off 2 bases at V and 1 base at J, with 9 bases between the two ends. Per the germline V gene, CDR1 is SGHTA and CDR2 is FQGTGA. This CDR3 spans 15 amino acids. CDR3 bases: TGTGCCAGCAGCTTATTTCACAGCGCCAAAAACATTCAGTACTTC. Protein: CASSLFHSAKNIQYF.

The chain combines TRBV9 with TRBJ2-2; 8 nucleotides align to TRBD2. V lost 4 bases to trimming and J lost 2 bases; unmatched junction nucleotides: 10. The CDR3 contains 17 residues. Germline V gives CDR1 SGDLS, CDR2 YYNGEE. This CDR3 reads CASSPSSGALNTGELFF. For the CDR3, the DNA is TGTGCCAGCAGCCCTAGTAGCGGGGCGTTAAACACCGGGGAGCTGTTTTTT.

The CDR3: CASSPGQKVNEQYF. In DNA form, the CDR3 reads TGTGCCAGCTCACCGGGGCAGAAGGTCAACGAGCAGTACTTC. The chain is built from TRBV18 and TRBJ2-7; perhaps TRBD1 as D (5 bases). The CDR3 has 14 amino acids. CDR1 is KGHSH, CDR2 LQKENI, per germline. V lost 3 bases and J lost 5, with 14 bases in between.

This CDR3 reads CASSLRAGRGNTEAFF. The CDR3 bases are TGTGCCAGCAGCTTACGGGCAGGGAGGGGGAACACTGAAGCTTTCTTT. The chain links TRBV7-2 to TRBJ1-1, with D possibly TRBD1 on 5 matching bases. Germline V CDR1 and CDR2: SGHTA, FQGNSA. The CDR3 is 16 residues long. Trimming shortened V by 2 bases and J by 1 base, and 14 bases separated the two germline ends.

V usage is TRBV7-2 and J usage is TRBJ2-7; 12 bases line up with TRBD1. Trimming at V came to 3 bases and at J to 5 bases, leaving 5 bases not matched to a gene. The CDR3 has 15 residues. The germline gives CDR1 SGHTA, CDR2 FQGNSA. The CDR3 spells CASSFRGQGANEQYF. The CDR3 bases are TGTGCCAGCAGCTTTCGGGGACAGGGGGCGAACGAGCAGTACTTC.